A single T cell receptor beta chain is shown here with its context. Its antigen remains unidentified. The sample originates from a study of T cell repertoires in cytomegalovirus infection. Whole-study context: HLA-B-restricted CMV epitopes that are well studied were used alongside recently identified HLA-C-restricted ones. Both CMV infection and a matching HLA type were indicated by public TCR beta signatures.

The CDR3 is 14 amino acids. Germline assignment: CDR1 MNHEY and CDR2 SVGAGI. Trimming took off 2 bases at V and 1 base at J, with 8 bases between the two ends. Via MiXCR, TCRdb re-called the reads, giving one row per CDR3 protein. The sample has about 920,000 distinct CDR3 sequences, more than 25% seen once. Whole-study findings and limits: CMV-specific TCR beta clonotypes restricted by HLA-C were the ones dominating the ex vivo response. Identification of carriers of CMV plus the relevant HLA was performed using cumulative public TCR beta family frequency.

The chain recombines TRBV6-5 with TRBJ1-1; D call uncertain. Sequencing was performed on cultured CD8+ T cells from PBMCs, taken from culture after CMV antigen stimulation. The clonotype was recovered from a human donor in good health (CMV status not recorded). Some clones in this sample may be carry-over from other donors' samples. In DNA form, the CDR3 reads TGTGCCAGCAGTTACCTTGGCGGGAACACTGAAGCTTTCTTT. Its translation is CASSYLGGNTEAFF.